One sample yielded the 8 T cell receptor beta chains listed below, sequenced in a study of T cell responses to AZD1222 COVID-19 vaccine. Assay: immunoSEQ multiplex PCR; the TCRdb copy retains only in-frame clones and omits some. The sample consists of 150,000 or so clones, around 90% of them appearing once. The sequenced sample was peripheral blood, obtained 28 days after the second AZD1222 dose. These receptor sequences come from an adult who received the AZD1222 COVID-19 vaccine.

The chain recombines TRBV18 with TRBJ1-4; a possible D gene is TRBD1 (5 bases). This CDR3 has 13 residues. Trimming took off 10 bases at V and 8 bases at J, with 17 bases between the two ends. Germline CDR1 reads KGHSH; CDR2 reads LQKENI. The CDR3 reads CATRDSSLEKLFF. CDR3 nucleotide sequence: TGTGCCACCAGGGACTCTAGTTTGGAAAAACTGTTTTTT.

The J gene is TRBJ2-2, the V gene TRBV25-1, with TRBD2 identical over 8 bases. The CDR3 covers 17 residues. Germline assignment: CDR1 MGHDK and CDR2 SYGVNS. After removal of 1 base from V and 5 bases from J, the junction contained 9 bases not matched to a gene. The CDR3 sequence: CASSELGSGGRTGELFF. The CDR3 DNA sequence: TGTGCCAGCAGTGAATTGGGCTCGGGGGGGAGAACCGGGGAGCTGTTTTTT.

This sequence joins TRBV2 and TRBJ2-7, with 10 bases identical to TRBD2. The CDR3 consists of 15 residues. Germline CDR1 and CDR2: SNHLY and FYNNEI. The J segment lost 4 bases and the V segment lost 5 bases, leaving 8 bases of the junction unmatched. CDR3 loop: CASSPDSGGLYEQYF. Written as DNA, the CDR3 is TGTGCCAGCAGTCCCGATAGCGGGGGGTTATACGAGCAGTACTTC.

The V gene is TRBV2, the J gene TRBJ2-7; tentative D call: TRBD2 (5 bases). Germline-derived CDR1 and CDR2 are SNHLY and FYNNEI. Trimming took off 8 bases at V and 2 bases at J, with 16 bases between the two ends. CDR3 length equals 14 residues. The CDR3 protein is CASLRADGTYEQYF. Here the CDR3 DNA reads TGTGCCAGCCTCCGGGCAGACGGGACCTACGAGCAGTACTTC.

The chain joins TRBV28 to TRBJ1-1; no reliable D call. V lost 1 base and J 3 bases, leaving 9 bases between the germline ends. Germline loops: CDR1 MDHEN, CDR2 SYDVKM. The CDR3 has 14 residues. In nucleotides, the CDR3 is TGTGCCAGCAGTTTATTAAGGGCGGACACTGAAGCTTTCTTT. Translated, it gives CASSLLRADTEAFF.

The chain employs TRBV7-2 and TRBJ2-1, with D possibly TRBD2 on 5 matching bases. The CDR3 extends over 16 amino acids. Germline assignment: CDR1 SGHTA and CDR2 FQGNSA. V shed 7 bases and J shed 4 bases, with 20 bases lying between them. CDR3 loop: CASTKASPGEYNEQFF. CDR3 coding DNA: TGTGCCAGCACCAAAGCGAGCCCCGGGGAGTACAATGAGCAGTTCTTC.

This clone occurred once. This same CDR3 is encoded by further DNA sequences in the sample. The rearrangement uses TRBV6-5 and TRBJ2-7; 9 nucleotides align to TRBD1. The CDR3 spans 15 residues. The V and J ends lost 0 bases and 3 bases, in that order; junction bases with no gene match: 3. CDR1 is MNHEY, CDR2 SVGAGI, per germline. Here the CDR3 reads CASSYSGTGSYEQYF. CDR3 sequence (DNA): TGTGCCAGCAGTTACTCAGGGACAGGGAGCTACGAGCAGTACTTC.

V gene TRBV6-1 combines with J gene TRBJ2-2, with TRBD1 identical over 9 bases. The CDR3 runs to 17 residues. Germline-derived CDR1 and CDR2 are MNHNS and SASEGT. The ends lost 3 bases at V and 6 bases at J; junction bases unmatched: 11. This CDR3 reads CASSDLPPGQGAGELFF. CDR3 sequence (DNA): TGTGCCAGCAGTGACCTACCGCCGGGACAGGGAGCCGGGGAGCTGTTTTTT.